These T cell receptor beta chains were read from a single sample in a study of T cells in Graves' hyperthyroidism and ophthalmopathy. TCRdb passed the multiplex PCR reads through MiXCR, listing each CDR3 protein once. Of about 350,000 distinct CDR3 sequences in the sample, approximately 15% are singletons; the top ten hold just under 25%. The source material was blood. The receptors stem from a woman in her 30s with Graves' hyperthyroidism. CDR3s include the opening cysteine and the closing phenylalanine or tryptophan. The D gene is left open where the match is weak. Clone size is stated in some rows and not others, as once, few, many or a class when expanded.

v_call	d_call	j_call	clone_size	cdr3_aa	cdr3_nt
TRBV28	NA	TRBJ2-7	many	CASARSGPTQEQYF	TGTGCCAGCGCCCGATCCGGGCCTACACAAGAGCAGTACTTC
TRBV28	TRBD2	TRBJ2-1	many	CASSFAGAAQFF	TGTGCCAGCAGTTTTGCGGGAGCCGCTCAGTTCTTC
TRBV12-3/TRBV12-4	NA	TRBJ2-1	many	CASTLGPNNEQFF	TGTGCCAGCACCCTGGGACCGAACAATGAGCAGTTCTTC
TRBV28	NA	TRBJ2-3	many	CASSPLSTDTQYF	TGTGCCAGCAGTCCGCTAAGCACAGATACGCAGTATTTT
TRBV24-1	TRBD2	TRBJ2-5	many	CATSDRGGRQETQYF	TGTGCCACCAGCGACCGGGGGGGCCGTCAAGAGACCCAGTACTTC
TRBV28	NA	TRBJ1-5	many	CASSLGRPQHF	TGTGCCAGCAGTTTAGGCCGGCCCCAGCATTTT
TRBV29-1	TRBD1	TRBJ2-7	many	CSVEAPLTGLYGVPSSEQYF	TGCAGCGTTGAGGCCCCCCTGACAGGGTTGTATGGGGTACCCTCATCCGAGCAGTACTTC
TRBV18	NA	TRBJ2-3	few	CASSPWKGEADTQYF	TGTGCCAGCTCACCCTGGAAAGGGGAAGCAGATACGCAGTATTTT
TRBV7-3	NA	TRBJ2-1	few	CASSPEPAQHNEQFF	TGTGCCAGCAGCCCTGAGCCGGCCCAACACAATGAGCAGTTCTTC
TRBV30	TRBD1	TRBJ2-4	NA	CAWSEAGGRANIQYF	TGTGCCTGGAGTGAAGCAGGGGGTAGAGCAAACATTCAGTACTTC
TRBV28	NA	TRBJ1-5	many	CASSLGPNLLGRSNQPQHF	TGTGCCAGCAGTTTAGGTCCCAATTTGTTGGGTCGAAGCAATCAGCCCCAGCATTTT
TRBV11-3	TRBD2	TRBJ2-5	once	CASSVTSGSGETQYF	TGTGCCAGCAGCGTAACTAGCGGGAGTGGGGAGACCCAGTACTTC
TRBV15	TRBD1	TRBJ1-6	NA	CATSRVGQGAVNSPLHF	TGTGCCACCAGCAGAGTGGGACAGGGGGCGGTGAATTCACCCCTCCACTTT
TRBV6-5	NA	TRBJ1-6	NA	CASRPEEGRNSPLHF	TGTGCCAGCAGACCTGAGGAGGGCCGGAATTCACCCCTCCACTTT
TRBV30	NA	TRBJ1-5	many	CAWSVERTQPQHF	TGTGCCTGGAGTGTTGAAAGGACACAGCCCCAGCATTTT
TRBV7-2	NA	TRBJ2-3	many	CASSLMDGTDTQYF	TGTGCCAGCAGCTTAATGGACGGGACAGATACGCAGTATTTT
TRBV3-1	TRBD2	TRBJ2-7	few	CASSPGGMDYEQYF	TGTGCCAGCAGCCCGGGGGGTATGGACTACGAGCAGTACTTC
TRBV20-1	NA	TRBJ2-1	NA	CSGYRGEQFF	TGCAGTGGGTATAGGGGTGAGCAGTTCTTC
TRBV30	TRBD2	TRBJ2-7	NA	CAWSDGAGARGQYF	TGTGCCTGGAGCGATGGTGCGGGAGCTCGTGGGCAGTACTTC
TRBV6-1	NA	TRBJ1-2	few	CASRRGVRYGYTF	TGTGCCAGCAGACGTGGGGTGAGGTATGGCTACACCTTC
TRBV28	NA	TRBJ1-6	few	CASGGLWGDPPHPYNSPLHF	TGTGCCAGCGGAGGCCTCTGGGGGGACCCACCACACCCGTATAATTCACCCCTCCACTTT
TRBV12-3/TRBV12-4	NA	TRBJ1-4	many	CASSPGRELFF	TGTGCCAGCAGCCCCGGACGCGAACTGTTTTTT
TRBV10-1	NA	TRBJ2-2	NA	CASSAPPTGELFF	TGCGCCAGCAGTGCCCCCCCGACCGGGGAGCTGTTTTTT
TRBV28	NA	TRBJ2-7	many	CASSPDYHEQYF	TGTGCCAGCAGTCCCGACTACCACGAGCAGTACTTC
TRBV12-3/TRBV12-4	NA	TRBJ1-5	NA	CASSLRGYSNQPQHF	TGTGCCAGCAGTTTAAGGGGTTATAGCAATCAGCCCCAGCATTTT
TRBV5-1	NA	TRBJ2-7	few	CASSLREGTYEQYF	TGCGCCAGCAGCTTAAGGGAAGGGACCTACGAGCAGTACTTC
TRBV24-1	NA	TRBJ2-1	many	CATSDWGPRRPVNEQFF	TGTGCCACCAGTGACTGGGGCCCCAGAAGGCCCGTGAATGAGCAGTTCTTC
TRBV4-2	NA	TRBJ2-4	few	CASSQQSGLINIQYF	TGTGCCAGCAGCCAACAATCGGGACTCATAAACATTCAGTACTTC
TRBV4-3	NA	TRBJ2-1	few	CASSQSGNEQFF	TGCGCCAGCAGCCAATCCGGCAATGAGCAGTTCTTC
TRBV9	NA	TRBJ2-2	many	CASSSRDATGELFF	TGTGCCAGCAGCTCCCGCGACGCCACCGGGGAGCTGTTTTTT
TRBV5-4	NA	TRBJ1-2	few	CASSLVQGQLGYGYTF	TGTGCCAGCAGCTTGGTCCAAGGACAGTTGGGCTATGGCTACACCTTC
TRBV15	NA	TRBJ2-5	many	CATSRDSETQYF	TGTGCCACCAGCAGAGACTCAGAGACCCAGTACTTC
TRBV30	TRBD2	TRBJ2-7	NA	CAWSFRTSGINEQYF	TGTGCCTGGAGTTTCAGGACTAGCGGGATCAACGAGCAGTACTTC
TRBV12-3/TRBV12-4	NA	TRBJ2-5	many	CASSPRTENQETQYF	TGTGCCAGCAGTCCTAGGACCGAAAACCAAGAGACCCAGTACTTC
TRBV7-6	NA	TRBJ2-7	many	CASSLSTAPEQYF	TGTGCCAGCAGCTTATCGACAGCCCCAGAGCAGTACTTC